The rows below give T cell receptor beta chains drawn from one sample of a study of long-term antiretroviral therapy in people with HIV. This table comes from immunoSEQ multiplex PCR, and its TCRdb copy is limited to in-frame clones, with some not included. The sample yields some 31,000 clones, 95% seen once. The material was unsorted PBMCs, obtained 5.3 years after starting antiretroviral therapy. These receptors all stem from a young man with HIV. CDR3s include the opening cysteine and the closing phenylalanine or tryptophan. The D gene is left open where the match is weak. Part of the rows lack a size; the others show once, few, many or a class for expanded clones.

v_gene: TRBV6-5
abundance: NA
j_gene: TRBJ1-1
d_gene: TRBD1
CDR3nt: TGTGCCAGCAGTTCGGACAGGGGGGGGGAAGCTTTCTTT
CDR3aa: CASSSDRGGEAFF

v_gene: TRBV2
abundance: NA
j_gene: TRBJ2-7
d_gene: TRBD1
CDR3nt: TGTGCCAGCAGTGAAATGGTAACAGGGGGCTCATACGAGCAGTACTTC
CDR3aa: CASSEMVTGGSYEQYF

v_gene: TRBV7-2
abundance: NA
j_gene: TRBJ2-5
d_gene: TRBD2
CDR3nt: TGTGCCAGCAGCCCACCCCGTCTAGCGGGACGGGAGACCCAGTACTTC
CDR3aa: CASSPPRLAGRETQYF

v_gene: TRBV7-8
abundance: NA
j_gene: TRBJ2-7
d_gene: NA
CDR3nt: TGTGCCAGCAGCGAAGGACGGATCGAGCAGTACTTC
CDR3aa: CASSEGRIEQYF

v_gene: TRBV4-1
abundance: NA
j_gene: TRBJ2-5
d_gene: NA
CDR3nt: TGCGCCAGCAGCCAAGTTTTAGCGGAAGAGACCCAGTACTTC
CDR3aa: CASSQVLAEETQYF

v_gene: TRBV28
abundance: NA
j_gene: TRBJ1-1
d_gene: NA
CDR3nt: TGTGCCCGCACGACCCATGGCGACACTGAAGCTTTCTTT
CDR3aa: CARTTHGDTEAFF

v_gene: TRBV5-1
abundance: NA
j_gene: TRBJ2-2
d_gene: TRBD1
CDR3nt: TGCGCCAGCAGAGGGACAGAGAACACCGGGGAGCTGTTTTTT
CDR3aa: CASRGTENTGELFF

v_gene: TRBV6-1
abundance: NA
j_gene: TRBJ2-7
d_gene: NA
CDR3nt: TGTGCCAGCAGTGAAGCGCCCGGCACTGGGCAGTACTTC
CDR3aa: CASSEAPGTGQYF

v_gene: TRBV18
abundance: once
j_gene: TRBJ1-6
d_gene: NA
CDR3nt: TGTGCCAGCTCACCGGCGGGGGTATCCCTCCACTTT
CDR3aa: CASSPAGVSLHF

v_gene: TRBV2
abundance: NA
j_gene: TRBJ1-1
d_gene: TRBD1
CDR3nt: TGTGCCAGCAGGGAAGGGACAGGGGGACGGGGAAACACTGAAGCTTTCTTT
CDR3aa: CASREGTGGRGNTEAFF

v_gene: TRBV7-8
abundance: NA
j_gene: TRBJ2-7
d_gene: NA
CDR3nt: TGTGCCAGCACCAACAGGAGAGAGGGCCGGGGCGAGCAGTACTTC
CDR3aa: CASTNRREGRGEQYF

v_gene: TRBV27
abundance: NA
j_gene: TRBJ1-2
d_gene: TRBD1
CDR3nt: TGTGCCAGCAGTCCCCGGACAGGGGATATTTATGGCTACACCTTC
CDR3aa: CASSPRTGDIYGYTF

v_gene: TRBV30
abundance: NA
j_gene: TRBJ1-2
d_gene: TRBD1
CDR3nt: TGTGCCTGGAGACAGGGGGCAAATGGCTACACCTTC
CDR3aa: CAWRQGANGYTF

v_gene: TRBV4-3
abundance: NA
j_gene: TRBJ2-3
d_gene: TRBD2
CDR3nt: TGCGCCAGCAGCCAAGATAGCGGGAGCGGGTCAGATACGCAGTATTTT
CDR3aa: CASSQDSGSGSDTQYF

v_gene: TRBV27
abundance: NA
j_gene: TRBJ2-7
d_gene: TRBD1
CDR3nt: TGTGCCAGCAGTTTAGTGCCCTTGGGCAGGGGGTACGAGCAGTACTTC
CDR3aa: CASSLVPLGRGYEQYF

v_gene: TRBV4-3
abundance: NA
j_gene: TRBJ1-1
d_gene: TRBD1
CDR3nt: TGCGCCAGCAGCCTCAGGACAGGGAAGGGTGAAGCTTTCTTT
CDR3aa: CASSLRTGKGEAFF

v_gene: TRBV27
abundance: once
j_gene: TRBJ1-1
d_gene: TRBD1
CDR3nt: TGTGCCAGCAGTTTTCAGGGGGCCGGCACTGAAGCTTTCTTT
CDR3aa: CASSFQGAGTEAFF

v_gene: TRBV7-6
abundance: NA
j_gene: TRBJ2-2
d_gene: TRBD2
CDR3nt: TGTGCCAGCAGCCCTAGCGGGGGGGCTATTTCCGGGGAGCTGTTTTTT
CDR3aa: CASSPSGGAISGELFF

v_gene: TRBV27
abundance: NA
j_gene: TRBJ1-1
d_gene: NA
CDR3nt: TGTGCCAGCAGCGACCTACAGGGTTTGGACACTGAAGCTTTCTTT
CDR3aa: CASSDLQGLDTEAFF

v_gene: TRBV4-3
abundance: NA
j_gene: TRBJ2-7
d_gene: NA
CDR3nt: TGCGCCAGCAGCCACGTGGCGGGGTACTCCTACGAGCAGTACTTC
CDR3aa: CASSHVAGYSYEQYF

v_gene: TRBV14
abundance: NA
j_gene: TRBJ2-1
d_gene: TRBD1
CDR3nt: TGTGCCAGCAGCCAAGAGACAGGGGGGGATGAGCAGTTCTTC
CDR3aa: CASSQETGGDEQFF

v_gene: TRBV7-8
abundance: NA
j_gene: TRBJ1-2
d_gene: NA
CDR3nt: TGTGCCAGCAGCTTAGGGTCCCCGGTCTACACCTTC
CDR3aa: CASSLGSPVYTF

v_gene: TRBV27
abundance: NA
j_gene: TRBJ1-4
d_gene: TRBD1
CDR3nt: TGTGCCAGCAGTAGCTGGACAGGCAGAAATGAAAAACTGTTTTTT
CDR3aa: CASSSWTGRNEKLFF

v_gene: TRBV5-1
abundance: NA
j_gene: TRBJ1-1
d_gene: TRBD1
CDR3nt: TGCGCCAGCAGCAGACAGGGAGAGGAAGCTTTCTTT
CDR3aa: CASSRQGEEAFF

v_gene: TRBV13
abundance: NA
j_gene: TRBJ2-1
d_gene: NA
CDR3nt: TGTGCCAGCAGCTTAGCCGGGCGCTACGGGTTCTTC
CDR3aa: CASSLAGRYGFF

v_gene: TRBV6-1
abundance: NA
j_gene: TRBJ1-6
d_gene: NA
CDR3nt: TGTGCCAGCATTGGCCGTTATAATTCACCCCTCCACTTT
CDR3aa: CASIGRYNSPLHF

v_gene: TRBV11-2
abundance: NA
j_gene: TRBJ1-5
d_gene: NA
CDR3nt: TGTGCCAGCAGCTTAGCTGGTTATAGCAATCAGCCCCAGCATTTT
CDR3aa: CASSLAGYSNQPQHF

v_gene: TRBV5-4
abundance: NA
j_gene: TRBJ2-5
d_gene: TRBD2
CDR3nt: TGTGCCAGCAGCTTGCTGTTAGCGGGAGGACAAGAGACCCAGTACTTC
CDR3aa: CASSLLLAGGQETQYF

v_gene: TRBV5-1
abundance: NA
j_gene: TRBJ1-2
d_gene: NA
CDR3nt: TGCGCCAGCAGCTCAACAGGGACGACCTATGGCTACACCTTC
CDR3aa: CASSSTGTTYGYTF

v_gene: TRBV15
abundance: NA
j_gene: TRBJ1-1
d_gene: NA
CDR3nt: TGTGCCACCAGCAGAGATCGACTTCTAGATATGAACACTGAAGCTTTCTTT
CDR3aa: CATSRDRLLDMNTEAFF

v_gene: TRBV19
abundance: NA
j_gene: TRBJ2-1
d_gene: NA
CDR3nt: TGTGCCAGTAGTATAGCCTCCATTCCAACGTTCTTC
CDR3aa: CASSIASIPTFF

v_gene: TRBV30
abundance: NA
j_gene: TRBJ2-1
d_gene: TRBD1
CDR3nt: TGTGCCTGGAGTACAGGGGGGTACAATGAGCAGTTCTTC
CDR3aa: CAWSTGGYNEQFF

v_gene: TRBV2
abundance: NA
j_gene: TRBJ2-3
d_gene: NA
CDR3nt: TGTGCCAGCAGGGAAAGGGATGATACGCAGTATTTT
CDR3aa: CASRERDDTQYF

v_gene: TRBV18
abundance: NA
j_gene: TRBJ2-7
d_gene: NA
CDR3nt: TGTGCCAGCTCACTCGAAACAAGGGTGGGAGAGCAGTACTTC
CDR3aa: CASSLETRVGEQYF